This TCR beta chain was captured by sequencing in a study of T-cell memory formation after mild COVID-19. Whole-study results and caveats: CD4+ contracting clones lay mainly in CM and EM, CD8+ ones in EMRA. Confirmation was lacking for SARS-CoV-2 specificity of second-wave clones that peaked on day 37.

TCRdb reprocessed the 5' RACE reads with MiXCR, giving one entry per CDR3 protein. This table holds 350,000 to 450,000 distinct CDR3 sequences, 15% to 20% found once. About this clonotype itself: The antigen is undetermined.

With 4 bases clipped from V and 6 bases from J, the junction kept 14 bases outside the gene matches. CDR3 length: 17 amino acids. Germline lookup yields CDR1 SGHRS and CDR2 YFSETQ. The source of this sequence is an adult woman who had mild COVID-19 (a few samples of this study predate the infection). Cell type and time point are not known. Sequencing input: PBMCs or a T cell subset sorted from them (not recorded which). The rearrangement uses TRBV5-1 and TRBJ1-2, with 11 bases identical to TRBD1. The CDR3 region has the DNA TGCGCCAGCAGCCGTGCCGGACAGGGGGCGAGTCTCGATGGCTACACCTTC. The encoded protein is CASSRAGQGASLDGYTF.